The 23 T cell receptor beta chains given below trace back to one sample, sequenced in a study of CD8 T cells in Susac syndrome (dated by TCRdb to about 2019). Library method: the immunoSEQ multiplex PCR assay. RNA was extracted using the RNeasy kit, and 0.5 to 1 microgram was reverse transcribed with random hexamers. TCRdb trimmed the raw reads at Q25, called clones with MiXCR and kept productive beta chains. Every distinct CDR3 protein forms one entry, paired with its most common genes and DNA. Within this sample are 27,000 or so distinct CDR3 sequences, with around 95% of them counted one time only. In total, the top ten clones hold 0.27% of the sample. Material: CD8+ T cells from PBMCs. The origin of the receptors is a human donor in good health.

The CDR3: CASSPSPGTNEKLFF. CDR3 sequence (DNA): TGTGCCAGCAGTCCGTCCCCGGGAACTAATGAAAAACTGTTTTTT. The chain combines TRBV6-5 with TRBJ1-4; D is undetermined. The CDR3 extends over 15 amino acids. Germline CDR1 is MNHEY and CDR2 is SVGAGI. The V and J ends lost 5 bases and 1 base respectively, with 11 bases between them.

This clonotype appeared once. The chain recombines TRBV7-9 with TRBJ2-5; D is possibly TRBD1 (6 bases). V lost 2 bases and J lost 1, with 11 bases in between. Germline V gives CDR1 SEHNR, CDR2 FQNEAQ (reference sequence). This CDR3 has 15 amino acids. The CDR3 region is CASSLSGGLQETQYF. Written as DNA, the CDR3 is TGTGCCAGCAGCTTAAGTGGGGGCCTCCAAGAGACCCAGTACTTC.

J is TRBJ2-3 and V is TRBV2, with D possibly being TRBD2 (6 bases). Trimming removed 11 bases at V and 2 bases at J, with 17 bases between. The CDR3 totals 14 residues. CDR1 is SNHLY and CDR2 is FYNNEI in the germline V gene. The CDR3 protein is CASSPGLVTDTQYF. The CDR3 nucleotides are TGTGCCTCCTCTCCGGGACTTGTCACAGATACGCAGTATTTT.

The J gene is TRBJ2-2, the V gene TRBV7-2, with D possibly TRBD1 on 6 matching bases. CDR1 and CDR2 (germline): SGHTA, FQGNSA. The CDR3 spans 12 residues. The V and J ends lost 7 bases and 7 bases respectively, with 10 bases between them. The CDR3 sequence: CASTRGGGELFF. The CDR3 DNA sequence: TGTGCCAGCACTAGAGGGGGCGGGGAGCTGTTTTTT.

The chain is built from TRBV29-1 and TRBJ1-1; TRBD1 aligns across 8 bases. V gave up 6 bases and J gave up 1 base; unmatched junction bases: 4. Looked up from germline, CDR1 is SQVTM and CDR2 is ANQGSEA. This CDR3 has 13 amino acids. CDR3 protein: CSVNTGGNTEAFF. The CDR3 DNA reads TGCAGCGTGAACACAGGGGGGAACACTGAAGCTTTCTTT.

This rearrangement joins TRBV6-2 or TRBV6-3 to TRBJ2-3; a possible D gene is TRBD2 (5 bases). The germline V and J ends were trimmed by 6 bases and 3 bases, with 13 bases remaining between them. There are 14 residues in the CDR3. Germline V lookup: CDR1 MNHEY, CDR2 SVGEGT. Here the CDR3 reads CASSPTLATDTQYF. DNA of the CDR3: TGTGCCAGCAGCCCCACTCTAGCAACAGATACGCAGTATTTT.

The chain joins TRBV10-1 to TRBJ1-3; D uncertain. Germline CDR1 is WNHNN and CDR2 is SYGVQD (reference sequence). Trimming stripped 7 bases from V and 4 bases from J, with 11 bases between. This CDR3 spans 13 amino acids. In DNA, the CDR3 is TGCGCCAGCACTGCCCTCAGGGGAAACACCATATATTTT. This gives the protein CASTALRGNTIYF.

The chain recombines TRBV7-9 with TRBJ2-1, with no clear D. Germline lookup yields CDR1 SEHNR and CDR2 FQNEAQ (reference sequence). Trimming pared 1 base from V and 0 bases from J, leaving 7 bases between. The CDR3 has 15 amino acids. CDR3 sequence (DNA): TGTGCCAGCAGCTTAGGTGCCAGCTCCTACAATGAGCAGTTCTTC. Protein: CASSLGASSYNEQFF.

The V and J genes are TRBV3-1 and TRBJ2-1; 9 nucleotides align to TRBD1. The germline V gene encodes CDR1 LGHDT and CDR2 YNNKEL (reference sequence). There are 16 residues in the CDR3. The ends lost 4 bases at V and 6 bases at J; junction bases unmatched: 10. Here the CDR3 DNA reads TGTGCCAGCAGCCCCTCGGGACAGGGATGGGGCAATGAGCAGTTCTTC. Amino acid sequence: CASSPSGQGWGNEQFF.

The rearrangement links TRBV3-1 to TRBJ1-5; 7 nucleotides line up with TRBD1. The germline gives CDR1 LGHDT, CDR2 YNNKEL (reference sequence). The CDR3 is 15 amino acids. V lost 2 bases, J lost 6 bases, and 7 bases stayed unmatched. The chain's CDR3 is CASSQNTGEGQPQHF. The CDR3 coding sequence is TGTGCCAGCAGCCAAAATACAGGGGAAGGTCAGCCCCAGCATTTT. The full variable domain, its missing parts supplied by reference TRBV3-1 and TRBJ1-5, is DTAVSQTPKYLVTQMGNDKSIKCEQNLGHDTMYWYKQDSKKFLKIMFSYNNKELIINETVPNRFSPKSPDKAHLNLHINSLELGDSAVYFCASSQNTGEGQPQHFGDGTRLSIL.

This chain uses TRBV10-2 with TRBJ2-6; D may be TRBD1 (6 bases). The V gene's germline CDR1 is WSHSY and CDR2 SAAADI. Trimming took 6 bases from V and 0 from J, leaving 15 bases between them. The CDR3 spans 17 residues. CDR3 sequence (DNA): TGCGCCAGCAGAAAGACAGGTGGGGACTCTGGGGCCAACGTCCTGACTTTC. This sequence encodes CASRKTGGDSGANVLTF.

This chain connects TRBV10-2 to TRBJ2-1, with D perhaps matching TRBD1 (5 bases). The CDR3 length is 13 residues. V lost 2 bases and J 4 bases, leaving 6 bases between the germline ends. Germline CDR1 and CDR2: WSHSY and SAAADI. The CDR3 region has the DNA TGCGCCAGCAGTGAGCCAGGGTACAATGAGCAGTTCTTC. It translates to CASSEPGYNEQFF.

The CDR3 sequence is CASSQVTGRLLGNTF. In DNA form, the CDR3 reads TGCGCCAGCAGCCAAGTTACAGGGAGGCTGCTTGGGAATACCTTC. V and J are TRBV4-1 and TRBJ1-2; D is perhaps TRBD1 (6 bases). Looked up from germline, CDR1 is MGHRA and CDR2 is YSYEKL. The CDR3 extends over 15 amino acids. Trimming left V 1 base short and J 14 bases short, with 23 bases between.

This rearrangement joins TRBV19 to TRBJ2-4; the match to TRBD1 covers 8 bases. CDR3 length equals 16 residues. CDR1 and CDR2 from the germline V gene are LNHDA and SQIVND (reference sequence). V lost 7 bases, J lost 1 base, and 9 bases stayed unmatched. The CDR3 DNA reads as TGTGCCAGTACCTCGACAGGGGATCTCGCCAAAAACATTCAGTACTTC. It codes for CASTSTGDLAKNIQYF.

The chain carries TRBV7-9 and TRBJ2-3; possibly TRBD2 for D (7 bases). Per germline, CDR1 SEHNR and CDR2 FQNEAQ (reference sequence). The CDR3 is 15 amino acids. Trimming shortened V by 1 base and J by 7 bases, and 15 bases separated the two germline ends. The CDR3 DNA is TGTGCCAGCAGCTTAGACGGGGGGCGCGAGAATACGCAGTATTTT. Translated: CASSLDGGRENTQYF.

Only one count was recorded for this clonotype. This sequence joins TRBV5-8 and TRBJ2-1, with 9 bases that match TRBD1. V shed 2 bases and J 9 bases; nucleotides not matched to a gene: 6. Germline loops: CDR1 SGHTS, CDR2 YDEGEE. The CDR3 sequence is 14 residues long. CDR3 bases: TGTGCCAGCAGCTTTCACAGGGGGCGGGGTGAGCAGTTCTTC. This encodes CASSFHRGRGEQFF. The variable domain in full, completed from reference TRBV5-8 and TRBJ2-1, reads EAGVTQSPTHLIKTRGQQATLRCSPISGHTSVYWYQQALGLGLQFLLWYDEGEERNRGNFPPRFSGRQFPNYSSELNVNALELEDSALYLCASSFHRGRGEQFFGPGTRLTVL.

The V and J genes are TRBV10-3 and TRBJ2-5; perhaps TRBD1 as D (5 bases). Germline V CDR1 and CDR2: ENHRY, SYGVKD. This CDR3 contains 13 residues. Trimming removed 6 bases at V and 2 bases at J, with 10 bases between. CDR3 sequence (DNA): TGTGCCATCAGCGTGACAGAGCAAGAGACCCAGTACTTC. Its protein product is CAISVTEQETQYF.

This chain connects TRBV2 to TRBJ1-4, with D unresolved. Trimming took off 9 bases at V and 7 bases at J, with 15 bases between the two ends. In germline, CDR1 is SNHLY, CDR2 FYNNEI. The CDR3 sequence is 13 residues long. The CDR3 region is CASQTTEFEKLFF. The CDR3 nucleotides are TGTGCCAGTCAGACAACAGAATTTGAAAAACTGTTTTTT.

The chain links TRBV2 to TRBJ2-3; TRBD1 matches at 8 bases. CDR3 length: 13 residues. CDR1 is SNHLY and CDR2 is FYNNEI in the germline V gene. The V segment lost 9 bases and the J segment 4 bases; nucleotides outside the gene matches: 6. The CDR3 nucleotides are TGTGCCAGTTTACAGGGGGGCGCAGATACGCAGTATTTT. This gives the protein CASLQGGADTQYF.

Here the CDR3 DNA reads TGCGCCAGCAGTAGCCGACAGGGGGAAAGCGGGGAGCTGTTTTTT. Amino acids: CASSSRQGESGELFF. This rearrangement joins TRBV5-1 to TRBJ2-2; 9 positions agree with TRBD1. V was clipped by 5 bases and J by 7 bases; unmatched bases: 9. Looked up from germline, CDR1 is SGHRS and CDR2 is YFSETQ. The CDR3 totals 15 residues.

The chain has TRBV29-1 and TRBJ1-1; maybe TRBD1 (5 bases). Trimming took 5 bases from V and 3 from J, leaving 13 bases between them. CDR3 length: 13 residues. Germline assignment: CDR1 SQVTM and CDR2 ANQGSEA. CDR3 amino acids: CSVLGGWDTEAFF. CDR3 nucleotides: TGCAGCGTTTTGGGGGGGTGGGACACTGAAGCTTTCTTT.

Written as DNA, the CDR3 is TGTGCCAGCAGCCCCCGGCTGGCGGGGGATGAGCAGTACTTC. Its translation is CASSPRLAGDEQYF. This chain links TRBV11-2 with TRBJ2-7, with TRBD2 identical over 7 bases. CDR1 SGHAT and CDR2 FQNNGV come from the germline V gene. V gave up 5 bases and J gave up 7 bases; unmatched junction bases: 11. This CDR3 is 14 amino acids long.

The chain combines TRBV6-1 with TRBJ1-2; a weak D match, TRBD1 (6 bases). CDR3 length: 15 amino acids. The germline CDR1 and CDR2 sequences are MNHNS and SASEGT. Between the trimmed V and J ends, which lost 8 bases and 5 bases, there was a span of 21 bases. CDR3 DNA: TGTGCCAGCTACGCCAGGGGTGCTCTGGGTTATGGCTACACCTTC. Translation: CASYARGALGYGYTF.